A selection of T cell receptor beta chains follows, all from one sample in a study of blood T cell repertoires in COVID-19. Measured with immunoSEQ multiplex PCR; TCRdb has only the in-frame clones, and not every one. The sample includes about 250,000 clones, around nine tenths of them seen just once. The source material was PBMCs or T cells enriched from blood (not recorded which). Source of these receptors: a woman aged 45-60 years who had recovered from COVID-19. Both conserved end residues are part of each CDR3. The D gene is left open where the match is weak. Part of the rows lack a size; the others show once, few, many or a class for expanded clones.

clone size,D gene,J gene,V gene,CDR3 protein,CDR3 DNA
.,TRBD1,TRBJ1-5,TRBV6-5,CASSWPGGFFVQPQHF,TGTGCCAGCAGTTGGCCAGGGGGCTTCTTTGTCCAGCCCCAGCATTTT
.,TRBD2,TRBJ2-7,TRBV3-1/TRBV3-2,CASSYSPGLLSYEQYF,TGTGCCAGCAGCTATTCCCCGGGACTATTAAGCTACGAGCAGTACTTC
.,.,TRBJ1-4,TRBV6-6,CASTPGYREKLFF,TGTGCCAGCACGCCAGGGTACCGCGAAAAACTGTTTTTT
.,.,TRBJ1-4,TRBV27,CASGGSVAGEKLFF,TGTGCCAGCGGAGGGAGTGTTGCGGGTGAAAAACTGTTTTTT
.,.,TRBJ1-1,TRBV9,CASSVRRRDISTEAFF,TGTGCCAGCAGCGTCCGCAGACGGGACATCTCCACTGAAGCTTTCTTT
once,.,TRBJ2-1,TRBV12-5,CASALTGGAGNEQFF,TGTGCTAGTGCCCTCACGGGGGGCGCGGGCAATGAGCAGTTCTTC
.,TRBD2,TRBJ2-3,TRBV7-2,CASRAGGPPDTQYF,TGTGCCTCACGCGCGGGAGGGCCCCCAGATACGCAGTATTTT
.,.,TRBJ1-4,TRBV10-3,CAISGGVGEKLFF,TGTGCCATCAGTGGGGGGGTTGGTGAAAAACTGTTTTTT
once,.,TRBJ2-6,TRBV20-1,CSASMGRPGANVLTF,TGCAGTGCTAGTATGGGGAGACCTGGGGCCAACGTCCTGACTTTC
.,TRBD2,TRBJ2-1,TRBV11-2,CASSPGLAGVQSSYNEQFF,TGTGCCAGCAGCCCAGGACTAGCGGGAGTACAAAGCTCCTACAATGAGCAGTTCTTC
once,.,TRBJ1-1,TRBV11-2,CASSLGGDGTEAFF,TGTGCCAGCAGCTTAGGGGGGGATGGCACTGAAGCTTTCTTT
.,.,TRBJ2-3,TRBV2,CASVDSLAFTDTQYF,TGTGCCAGCGTAGATTCGCTAGCGTTCACAGATACGCAGTATTTT
.,TRBD1,TRBJ2-3,TRBV7-3,CASRSDRDADTQYF,TGTGCCAGCAGATCGGACAGGGACGCAGATACGCAGTATTTT
.,TRBD1,TRBJ2-5,TRBV12-5,CASAPTGETQYF,TGTGCTAGTGCCCCGACAGGGGAGACCCAGTACTTC
.,TRBD2,TRBJ2-7,TRBV5-1,CASSPGLAGADEQYF,TGCGCCAGCAGCCCGGGACTAGCGGGAGCAGACGAGCAGTACTTC